The 24 T cell receptor beta chains presented below share a single source sample, sequenced in a study of control samples from healthy donors and cancer patients. Only in-frame clones appear in the TCRdb table, and some are missing; sequencing was by immunoSEQ multiplex PCR. The data contain 150,000 to 160,000 clones, 93% of them singletons. Sequencing used blood. These receptors originate from a man in his fifties or sixties in good health.

The chain recombines TRBV6-6 with TRBJ1-1; no definite D call. V was trimmed by 0 bases and J by 0 bases, leaving 8 bases between them. The CDR3 is 15 amino acids. Looked up from germline, CDR1 is MNHNY and CDR2 is SVGAGI (reference sequence). The CDR3 is CASSYSRSLNTEAFF. In DNA, the CDR3 is TGTGCCAGCAGTTACTCGCGCAGTCTGAACACTGAAGCTTTCTTT.

This clone was recorded once. V usage is TRBV6-2 or TRBV6-3 and J usage is TRBJ1-1; 7 bases map to TRBD1. The CDR3 loop spans 14 amino acids. Germline V gene lookup returns CDR1 MNHEY and CDR2 SVGEGT. The V and J ends lost 5 bases and 5 bases, in that order; junction bases with no gene match: 8. As DNA, the CDR3 is TGTGCCAGCAGTCTCACAGGGGCTAAGACTGAAGCTTTCTTT. This translates into CASSLTGAKTEAFF.

The rearrangement joins TRBV25-1 to TRBJ1-1, with D uncertain. This CDR3 is 15 amino acids long. CDR1 and CDR2 from the germline V gene are MGHDK and SYGVNS. V was pared by 3 bases and J by 3 bases, with 14 bases between. Here the CDR3 reads CASSDYPLGYTEAFF. Written as DNA, the CDR3 is TGTGCCAGCAGTGATTACCCCCTGGGGTACACTGAAGCTTTCTTT.

The gene calls are TRBV10-1 and TRBJ2-3, with a tentative D call TRBD2 (5 bases). The germline CDR1 and CDR2 sequences are WNHNN and SYGVQD (reference sequence). CDR3 length: 14 amino acids. Trimming cost V 6 bases and J 6 bases, with 16 bases left between them. CDR3 region: CASSSTSYLDTQYF. The DNA for the CDR3 is TGCGCCAGCAGCTCTACTAGTTACCTGGATACGCAGTATTTT.

A single count supports this clone. V and J are TRBV30 and TRBJ1-4, with D maybe TRBD1 (6 bases). From germline, CDR1 is GTSNPN and CDR2 SVGIG (reference sequence). The CDR3 runs to 14 residues. V was clipped by 4 bases and J by 7 bases, with 16 bases between them. The CDR3 reads CAWTSQGLSEKLFF. CDR3 nucleotide sequence: TGTGCCTGGACCTCCCAGGGGTTGAGTGAAAAACTGTTTTTT.

The chain couples TRBV19 to TRBJ2-1, with D possibly matching TRBD2 (5 bases). This CDR3 is 13 amino acids long. Germline V lookup: CDR1 LNHDA, CDR2 SQIVND (reference sequence). Trimming took 3 bases from V and 6 from J, leaving 9 bases between them. The CDR3 coding sequence is TGTGCCAGTAGTATGGACTGGAGCAATGAGCAGTTCTTC. Protein sequence: CASSMDWSNEQFF.

This chain joins TRBV10-1 and TRBJ2-1; 14 bases align to TRBD2. The trim removed 6 bases at V and 4 bases at J, leaving 5 bases unmatched. Germline V gene lookup returns CDR1 WNHNN and CDR2 SYGVQD (reference sequence). The CDR3 spans 16 residues. The CDR3 spells CASSYGTSGSYNEQFF. CDR3 DNA sequence: TGCGCCAGCAGCTACGGGACTAGCGGGAGTTACAATGAGCAGTTCTTC.

The chain has TRBV3-1 (or the pseudogene TRBV3-2) and TRBJ2-6; unclear D gene. The CDR3 loop spans 13 amino acids. Germline V gives CDR1 LGHDT, CDR2 YNNKEL (reference sequence). V dropped 6 bases and J dropped 1 base, with 4 bases sitting between them. CDR3 DNA: TGTGCCAGCAGAGGTTCTGGGGCCAACGTCCTGACTTTC. This codes for CASRGSGANVLTF.

Only a few counts were recorded for this clone. The chain has TRBV2 and TRBJ1-5; 8 bases are shared with TRBD1. There are 15 residues in the CDR3. Germline trimming cut 7 bases from V and 0 bases from J; bases unmatched to any gene: 5. The germline V gene encodes CDR1 SNHLY and CDR2 FYNNEI. This chain's CDR3 is CASTMDRASNQPQHF. The CDR3 DNA is TGTGCCAGCACTATGGACAGGGCTAGCAATCAGCCCCAGCATTTT.

The chain employs TRBV5-1 and TRBJ2-7, with D possibly being TRBD1 (5 bases). The CDR3 is 17 amino acids. V dropped 4 bases and J dropped 3 bases, with 23 bases sitting between them. The germline gives CDR1 SGHRS, CDR2 YFSETQ. Here the CDR3 reads CASSPSGLGAHNYEQYF. Here the CDR3 DNA reads TGCGCCAGCAGCCCCTCCGGATTAGGGGCCCATAACTACGAGCAGTACTTC. Using reference TRBV5-1 and TRBJ2-7 for the parts outside the CDR3, the full variable domain is KAGVTQTPRYLIKTRGQQVTLSCSPISGHRSVSWYQQTPGQGLQFLFEYFSETQRNKGNFPGRFSGRQFSNSRSEMNVSTLELGDSALYLCASSPSGLGAHNYEQYFGPGTRLTVT.

V usage is TRBV11-2 and J usage is TRBJ2-3, with 7 nucleotides matching TRBD2. There are 13 residues in the CDR3. The germline CDR1 and CDR2 sequences are SGHAT and FQNNGV. With V trimmed by 5 bases and J by 4 bases, 3 bases remained unmatched. CDR3 in DNA: TGTGCCAGCAGCGCTGGACTAGCAGATACGCAGTATTTT. Translated, it gives CASSAGLADTQYF.

V usage is TRBV2 and J usage is TRBJ2-3; D gene unclear. From germline, CDR1 is SNHLY and CDR2 FYNNEI. This CDR3 contains 15 residues. Between the trimmed V and J ends, which lost 0 bases and 2 bases, there was a span of 9 bases. The DNA of the CDR3 is TGTGCCAGCAGTGAAGCGCAACGGACCACAGATACGCAGTATTTT. Protein sequence: CASSEAQRTTDTQYF.

This sequence joins TRBV27 and TRBJ2-7; D might be TRBD2 (6 bases). The CDR3 totals 15 residues. CDR1 and CDR2 from the germline V gene are MNHEY and SMNVEV (reference sequence). Trimming took 5 bases from V and 0 from J, leaving 14 bases between them. CDR3 in amino acids: CASSLTRGGSYEQYF. CDR3 DNA sequence: TGTGCCAGCAGTCTGACGCGGGGCGGCTCCTACGAGCAGTACTTC.

The gene calls are TRBV6-1 and TRBJ2-7; 7 bases line up with TRBD1. Per germline, CDR1 MNHNS and CDR2 SASEGT. J gave up 4 bases and V 1 base, and 4 bases lay outside the gene matches. CDR3 size: 14 residues. DNA for the CDR3: TGTGCCAGCAGTGAAGGAGGGGGCAAATACGAGCAGTACTTC. As protein: CASSEGGGKYEQYF.

The CDR3 loop is CASSDRGSGANVLTF. The CDR3 DNA follows: TGTGCCAGTAGTGACAGGGGCTCTGGGGCCAACGTCCTGACTTTC. The J gene is TRBJ2-6, the V gene TRBV19, with 8 bases fitting TRBD1. Losses at the gene ends were 5 bases for V and 0 bases for J; bases not matched to a gene: 0. CDR1 is LNHDA, CDR2 SQIVND, per germline (reference sequence). This CDR3 contains 15 residues. Full variable domain (outside the CDR3, taken from reference TRBV19 and TRBJ2-6): DGGITQSPKYLFRKEGQNVTLSCEQNLNHDAMYWYRQDPGQGLRLIYYSQIVNDFQKGDIAEGYSVSREKKESFPLTVTSAQKNPTAFYLCASSDRGSGANVLTFGAGSRLTVL.

This chain links TRBV24-1 with TRBJ2-5, with D perhaps being TRBD1 or TRBD2 (5 bases each). CDR1 is KGHDR and CDR2 is SFDVKD in the germline V gene. The CDR3 has 15 residues. The ends were cut back, 1 base at V and 5 bases at J, with 13 bases in the middle. CDR3 sequence (DNA): TGTGCCACCAGTGATTTTGGCAGGGCGGGTGAGACCCAGTACTTC. This translates into CATSDFGRAGETQYF.

This chain uses TRBV11-3 with TRBJ2-7; no clear D. Trimming left V 1 base short and J 0 bases short, with 7 bases between. The CDR3 has 14 amino acids. Looked up from germline, CDR1 is SGHNT and CDR2 is YENEEA. CDR3 bases: TGTGCCAGCAGCTTAGGAGCGAGCTCCTACGAGCAGTACTTC. This gives the protein CASSLGASSYEQYF.

The chain has TRBV5-1 and TRBJ1-2, with D unclear. The CDR3 runs to 14 residues. From germline, CDR1 is SGHRS and CDR2 YFSETQ. V was pared by 3 bases and J by 2 bases, with 11 bases between. Here the CDR3 reads CASSYLSGNYGYTF. The CDR3 DNA follows: TGCGCCAGCAGCTACCTATCGGGGAACTATGGCTACACCTTC. The full variable domain, with the rest looked up from reference TRBV5-1 and TRBJ1-2, is KAGVTQTPRYLIKTRGQQVTLSCSPISGHRSVSWYQQTPGQGLQFLFEYFSETQRNKGNFPGRFSGRQFSNSRSEMNVSTLELGDSALYLCASSYLSGNYGYTFGSGTRLTVV.

The chain links TRBV5-5 to TRBJ2-1; D is perhaps TRBD2 (6 bases). Germline lookup yields CDR1 SGHKS and CDR2 YYEKEE (reference sequence). The V gene lost 4 bases and the J gene lost 10 bases, with 18 bases spanning the gap. This CDR3 contains 14 residues. In DNA, the CDR3 is TGTGCCAGCAGCCCGGAGGGGATCCATCGGGAGCAGTTCTTC. It specifies CASSPEGIHREQFF. Filled out from reference TRBV5-5 and TRBJ2-1, the complete variable domain reads DAGVTQSPTHLIKTRGQQVTLRCSPISGHKSVSWYQQVLGQGPQFIFQYYEKEERGRGNFPDRFSARQFPNYSSELNVNALLLGDSALYLCASSPEGIHREQFFGPGTRLTVL.

This clone was counted a few times. The gene calls are TRBV5-1 and TRBJ1-5; 8 bases align to TRBD1. Trimming cost V 3 bases and J 7 bases; bases outside gene matches: 9. Germline CDR1 SGHRS, CDR2 YFSETQ. This CDR3 has 15 amino acids. The CDR3 DNA reads TGCGCCAGCAGCTCGGGGGACAGGTTGGGACAGCCCCAGCATTTT. Residues: CASSSGDRLGQPQHF. The whole variable domain, remainder taken from reference TRBV5-1 and TRBJ1-5, is KAGVTQTPRYLIKTRGQQVTLSCSPISGHRSVSWYQQTPGQGLQFLFEYFSETQRNKGNFPGRFSGRQFSNSRSEMNVSTLELGDSALYLCASSSGDRLGQPQHFGDGTRLSIL.

This clone was counted a single time. The chain carries TRBV19 and TRBJ2-7, with D maybe TRBD2 (5 bases). The germline V and J ends were trimmed by 4 bases and 5 bases, with 6 bases remaining between them. The CDR3 is 11 residues long. Germline V CDR1 and CDR2: LNHDA, SQIVND (reference sequence). This CDR3 reads CASSKEDEQYF. The CDR3 DNA follows: TGTGCCAGTAGTAAGGAGGACGAGCAGTACTTC. Based on the CDR3 plus reference TRBV19 and TRBJ2-7, the full variable domain is DGGITQSPKYLFRKEGQNVTLSCEQNLNHDAMYWYRQDPGQGLRLIYYSQIVNDFQKGDIAEGYSVSREKKESFPLTVTSAQKNPTAFYLCASSKEDEQYFGPGTRLTVT.

The chain combines TRBV2 with TRBJ2-2, with D perhaps TRBD1 or TRBD2 (5 bases each). The CDR3 extends over 12 amino acids. CDR1 is SNHLY, CDR2 FYNNEI, per germline. V shed 6 bases and J shed 3 bases, with 5 bases lying between them. CDR3 sequence: CASRGDTGELFF. The CDR3 DNA reads TGTGCCAGCAGGGGGGACACCGGGGAGCTGTTTTTT.

This clone appeared a few times. The genes are TRBV6-5 and TRBJ2-7, with D possibly being TRBD1 or TRBD2 (5 bases each). This CDR3 contains 11 residues. Per the germline V gene, CDR1 is MNHEY and CDR2 is SVGAGI. With 2 bases removed from V and 11 bases from J, the gap between germline ends came to 10 bases. Written as DNA, the CDR3 is TGTGCCAGCAGTTACAAGGGGACGGAGTACTTC. This encodes CASSYKGTEYF.

The chain's CDR3 is CASSTGDAFSGANVLTF. The CDR3 nucleotides read TGCGCCAGCAGCACGGGGGACGCCTTCTCTGGGGCCAACGTCCTGACTTTC. The chain combines TRBV5-1 with TRBJ2-6, with D possibly being TRBD2 (6 bases). V was shortened by 4 bases and J by 0 bases, with 14 bases between the two germline ends. CDR3 length: 17 amino acids. Germline V gene data show CDR1 as SGHRS and CDR2 as YFSETQ.